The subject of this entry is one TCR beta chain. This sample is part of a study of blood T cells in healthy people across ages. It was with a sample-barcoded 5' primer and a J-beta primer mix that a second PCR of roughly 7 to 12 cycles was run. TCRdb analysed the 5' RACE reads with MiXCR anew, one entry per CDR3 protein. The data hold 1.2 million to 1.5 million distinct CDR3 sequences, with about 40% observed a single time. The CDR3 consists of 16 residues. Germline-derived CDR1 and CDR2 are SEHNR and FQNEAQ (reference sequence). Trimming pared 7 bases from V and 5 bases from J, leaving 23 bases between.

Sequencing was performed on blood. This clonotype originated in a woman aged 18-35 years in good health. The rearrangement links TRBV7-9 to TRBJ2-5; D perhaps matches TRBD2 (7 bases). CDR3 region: CASNKGSAGAPETQYF. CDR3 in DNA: TGTGCCAGCAACAAAGGCTCGGCGGGGGCCCCGGAGACCCAGTACTTC.